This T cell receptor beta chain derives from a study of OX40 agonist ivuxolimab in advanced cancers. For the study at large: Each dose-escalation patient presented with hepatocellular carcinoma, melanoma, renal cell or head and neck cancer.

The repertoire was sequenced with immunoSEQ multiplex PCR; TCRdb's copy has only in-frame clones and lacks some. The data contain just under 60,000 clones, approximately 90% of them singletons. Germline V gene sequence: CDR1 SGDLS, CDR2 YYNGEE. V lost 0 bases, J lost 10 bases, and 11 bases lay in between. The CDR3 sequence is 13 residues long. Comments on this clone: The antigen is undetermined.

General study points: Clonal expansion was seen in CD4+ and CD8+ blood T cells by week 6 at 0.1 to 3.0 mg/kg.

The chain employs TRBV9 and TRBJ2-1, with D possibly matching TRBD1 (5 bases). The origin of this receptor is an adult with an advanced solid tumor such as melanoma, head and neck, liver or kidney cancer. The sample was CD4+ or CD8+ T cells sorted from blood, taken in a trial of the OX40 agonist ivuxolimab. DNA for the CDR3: TGTGCCAGCAGCGTAGATCAGGCAGGGGAGCAGTTCTTC. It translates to CASSVDQAGEQFF.